A selection of T cell receptor beta chains follows, all from one sample in a study of graft-versus-host responses after intestinal transplantation. The repertoire was sequenced with immunoSEQ multiplex PCR; TCRdb's copy has only in-frame clones and lacks some. Found here are some 55,000 clones, roughly 89% of them singletons; the top ten hold roughly 6%. Sequencing used PBMCs, obtained more than 650 days after intestinal transplant. All receptors come from a human patient who received an intestinal transplant, so some T cells may come from the graft donor. Both conserved end residues are part of each CDR3. A D gene is named only where the DNA matches it firmly. Part of the rows lack a size; the others show once, few, many or a class for expanded clones.

TRBJ2-3,TRBV30,TRBD2,NA,TGTGCCTGGAGTGTTTTTCACCCTCATGGCGGGGGGATCACAGATACGCAGTATTTT,CAWSVFHPHGGGITDTQYF
TRBJ2-7,TRBV18,TRBD1,once,TGTGCCAGCTCACCAACCCCGGACAGGGTACACGAGCAGTACTTC,CASSPTPDRVHEQYF
TRBJ2-7,TRBV11-2,TRBD1,once,TGTGCCAGCAGCTTAGATTTAACAGGGGGCGAGCAGTACTTC,CASSLDLTGGEQYF
TRBJ2-5,TRBV11-2,NA,NA,TGTGCCAGCAGCTTACAGGGGAGCCCACAAGAGACCCAGTACTTC,CASSLQGSPQETQYF
TRBJ2-2,TRBV5-1,TRBD2,NA,TGCGCCAGCGGAGGACTAGCGGGGGGCCCGAACACCGGGGAGCTGTTTTTT,CASGGLAGGPNTGELFF
TRBJ2-7,TRBV5-4,NA,NA,TGTGCCAGCAGCACCCGGACGGACTCCTACGAGCAGTACTTC,CASSTRTDSYEQYF
TRBJ2-2,TRBV11-1,NA,NA,TGTGCCAGCAGCTTAACAGGACGAATCACCGGGGAGCTGTTTTTT,CASSLTGRITGELFF
TRBJ2-7,TRBV6-5,NA,NA,TGTGCCACTAAACGGGGGATTTACGAGCAGTACTTC,CATKRGIYEQYF
TRBJ1-2,TRBV2,NA,NA,TGTGCCAGCAGCGGGGGTGTTAGCGTTGACTATGGCTACACCTTC,CASSGGVSVDYGYTF
TRBJ1-2,TRBV27,NA,NA,TGTGCCAGCAGTTTTAAGGGAACGGGGTATGGCTACACCTTC,CASSFKGTGYGYTF
TRBJ1-5,TRBV7-9,NA,NA,TGTGCCAGCAGCTTGACAGCTGGGCTTGATCAGCCCCAGCATTTT,CASSLTAGLDQPQHF